This T cell receptor beta chain was found in a study of CD8 T cells in Susac syndrome. In regard to this clonotype: Its matching antigen is unknown.

Random hexamers were used to reverse transcribe the RNA input (roughly 0.5 to 1 ug). In TCRdb, the immunoSEQ multiplex PCR reads were re-called with MiXCR into one record per CDR3 protein. The sample lists fewer than 85,000 distinct CDR3 sequences, 95% occurring once. The V end lost 3 bases, the J end lost 4 bases, and 10 bases lay between the germline ends. Germline CDR1 MGHRA, CDR2 YSYEKL. The CDR3 covers 13 residues. Study results and caveats: CD8+ clonal expansion in Susac was maximal in TEMRA cells and in active patients.

The receptor was derived from a human donor with Susac syndrome. V and J are TRBV4-1 and TRBJ2-7; D may be TRBD2 (6 bases). Sequenced: CD8+ T cells from PBMCs. CDR3 DNA sequence: TGCGCCAGCAGCCAGCGGAGGGGATACGAGCAGTACTTC. Translation: CASSQRRGYEQYF.